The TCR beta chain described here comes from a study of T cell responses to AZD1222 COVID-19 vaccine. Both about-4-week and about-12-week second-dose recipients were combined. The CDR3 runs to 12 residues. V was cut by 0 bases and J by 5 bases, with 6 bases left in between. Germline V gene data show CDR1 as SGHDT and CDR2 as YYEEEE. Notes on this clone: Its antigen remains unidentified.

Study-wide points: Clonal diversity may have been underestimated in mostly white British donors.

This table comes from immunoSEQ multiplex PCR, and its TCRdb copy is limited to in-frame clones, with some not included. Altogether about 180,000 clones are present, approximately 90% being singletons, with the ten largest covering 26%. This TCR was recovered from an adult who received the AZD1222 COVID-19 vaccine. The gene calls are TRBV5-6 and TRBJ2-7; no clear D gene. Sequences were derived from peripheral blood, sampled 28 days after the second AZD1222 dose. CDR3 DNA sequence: TGTGCCAGCAGCTTGGTAGCCAACGAGCAGTACTTC. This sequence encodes CASSLVANEQYF.